A selection of T cell receptor beta chains follows, all from one sample in a study of CD8+ T cells in alopecia areata. Sequenced by immunoSEQ multiplex PCR; TCRdb stores in-frame clones only, minus some. The sample holds 100,000 to 150,000 clones, under 65% seen once. The starting material was CD4+ T cells sorted from blood, obtained at week 4, from a patient treated with tofacitinib. These receptors were obtained from a human donor with alopecia areata. The CDR3 runs from the conserved cysteine through the conserved F or W. Fields, in order: clone size, J gene, V gene, D gene, CDR3 protein, CDR3 DNA. D genes are given only for firm matches. Clone size, where shown, is once, few, many, or a class for clones that have expanded.

clone size: -
J gene: TRBJ2-1
V gene: TRBV7-3
D gene: -
CDR3 protein: CASSLRQSSYNEQFF
CDR3 DNA: TGTGCCAGCAGCTTACGGCAGAGCTCCTACAATGAGCAGTTCTTC

clone size: -
J gene: TRBJ2-1
V gene: TRBV4-3
D gene: TRBD2
CDR3 protein: CASSHLPGGSSYNEQFF
CDR3 DNA: TGCGCCAGCAGCCACCTCCCCGGGGGGAGCTCCTACAATGAGCAGTTCTTC

clone size: -
J gene: TRBJ2-1
V gene: TRBV2
D gene: TRBD2
CDR3 protein: CASSHSGTSNEQFF
CDR3 DNA: TGTGCCAGCAGTCATTCTGGGACTAGCAATGAGCAGTTCTTC

clone size: -
J gene: TRBJ2-6
V gene: TRBV27
D gene: -
CDR3 protein: CASSFPGANVLTF
CDR3 DNA: TGTGCCAGCAGTTTTCCTGGGGCCAACGTCCTGACTTTC

clone size: few
J gene: TRBJ2-3
V gene: TRBV6-5
D gene: -
CDR3 protein: CASRPRESDTQYF
CDR3 DNA: TGTGCCAGCAGGCCCCGGGAGTCAGATACGCAGTATTTT

clone size: -
J gene: TRBJ2-3
V gene: TRBV27
D gene: TRBD2
CDR3 protein: CASSPGRMFSTDTQYF
CDR3 DNA: TGTGCCAGCAGTCCCGGGAGGATGTTCAGTACAGATACGCAGTATTTT

clone size: -
J gene: TRBJ2-1
V gene: TRBV29-1
D gene: -
CDR3 protein: CSVNTMGTTSVDEQFF
CDR3 DNA: TGCAGCGTGAACACCATGGGAACAACGTCTGTTGATGAGCAGTTCTTC

clone size: -
J gene: TRBJ1-2
V gene: TRBV5-4
D gene: -
CDR3 protein: CASSLQGSYGYTF
CDR3 DNA: TGTGCCAGCAGCTTACAGGGAAGCTATGGCTACACCTTC

clone size: -
J gene: TRBJ2-7
V gene: TRBV30
D gene: -
CDR3 protein: CAWGGSDYQYF
CDR3 DNA: TGTGCCTGGGGGGGGAGCGACTATCAGTACTTC

clone size: once
J gene: TRBJ1-4
V gene: TRBV5-6
D gene: -
CDR3 protein: CASSSHRATNEKLFF
CDR3 DNA: TGTGCCAGCAGCTCCCACAGGGCAACTAATGAAAAACTGTTTTTT

clone size: few
J gene: TRBJ2-7
V gene: TRBV18
D gene: -
CDR3 protein: CASSPLAVAYEQYF
CDR3 DNA: TGTGCCAGCTCACCACTAGCGGTAGCCTACGAGCAGTACTTC

clone size: -
J gene: TRBJ1-2
V gene: TRBV6-1
D gene: TRBD1
CDR3 protein: CATGTERRGYTF
CDR3 DNA: TGTGCCACCGGGACAGAACGACGCGGCTACACCTTC

clone size: -
J gene: TRBJ2-7
V gene: TRBV30
D gene: -
CDR3 protein: CAWSRGSEQYF
CDR3 DNA: TGTGCCTGGAGTCGGGGTAGCGAGCAGTACTTC

clone size: -
J gene: TRBJ2-2
V gene: TRBV9
D gene: -
CDR3 protein: CASSVSSSGELFF
CDR3 DNA: TGTGCCAGCAGCGTATCGTCCTCCGGGGAGCTGTTTTTT

clone size: -
J gene: TRBJ2-3
V gene: TRBV30
D gene: TRBD1
CDR3 protein: CAWSPGQGFPDTQYF
CDR3 DNA: TGTGCCTGGAGCCCGGGACAGGGGTTCCCAGATACGCAGTATTTT

clone size: -
J gene: TRBJ2-3
V gene: TRBV14
D gene: TRBD1
CDR3 protein: CASSPSKATGGGSTDTQYF
CDR3 DNA: TGTGCCAGCAGCCCGAGTAAGGCCACAGGGGGCGGGAGCACAGATACGCAGTATTTT

clone size: -
J gene: TRBJ2-7
V gene: TRBV2
D gene: -
CDR3 protein: CASSESPREQYF
CDR3 DNA: TGTGCCAGCAGTGAGTCCCCTAGGGAGCAGTACTTC

clone size: -
J gene: TRBJ1-5
V gene: TRBV6-5
D gene: -
CDR3 protein: CASSPPTDSNQPQHF
CDR3 DNA: TGTGCCAGCAGTCCCCCAACGGATAGCAATCAGCCCCAGCATTTT

clone size: -
J gene: TRBJ1-3
V gene: TRBV5-4
D gene: -
CDR3 protein: CASSLAGLSANTIYF
CDR3 DNA: TGTGCCAGCAGCTTGGCAGGGTTAAGTGCAAACACCATATATTTT

clone size: -
J gene: TRBJ2-3
V gene: TRBV6-6
D gene: -
CDR3 protein: CASEAGTTDTQYF
CDR3 DNA: TGTGCCAGCGAGGCAGGGACCACAGATACGCAGTATTTT

clone size: -
J gene: TRBJ1-5
V gene: TRBV10-3
D gene: TRBD1
CDR3 protein: CAIRAGGYSNQPQHF
CDR3 DNA: TGTGCCATCCGCGCAGGGGGGTATAGCAATCAGCCCCAGCATTTT

clone size: -
J gene: TRBJ2-3
V gene: TRBV29-1
D gene: -
CDR3 protein: CSAQGSASAQYF
CDR3 DNA: TGCAGCGCCCAGGGGTCGGCTAGTGCGCAGTATTTT

clone size: -
J gene: TRBJ2-2
V gene: TRBV25-1
D gene: -
CDR3 protein: CASSEWETGNTGELFF
CDR3 DNA: TGTGCCAGCAGTGAATGGGAGACAGGGAACACCGGGGAGCTGTTTTTT

clone size: few
J gene: TRBJ2-1
V gene: TRBV9
D gene: TRBD2
CDR3 protein: CASSGGLAGYNEQFF
CDR3 DNA: TGTGCCAGCAGCGGGGGACTAGCGGGCTACAATGAGCAGTTCTTC

clone size: -
J gene: TRBJ1-2
V gene: TRBV5-6
D gene: -
CDR3 protein: CASSLRDISNYGYTF
CDR3 DNA: TGTGCCAGCAGCTTAAGGGACATCTCTAACTATGGCTACACCTTC

clone size: -
J gene: TRBJ2-7
V gene: TRBV7-9
D gene: TRBD1
CDR3 protein: CASSLSGTGSYEQYF
CDR3 DNA: TGTGCCAGCAGCCTGTCCGGGACAGGCTCCTACGAGCAGTACTTC

clone size: -
J gene: TRBJ2-1
V gene: TRBV5-1
D gene: TRBD2
CDR3 protein: CASSLTSGSYNEQFF
CDR3 DNA: TGCGCCAGCAGCTTGACTAGCGGATCGTACAATGAGCAGTTCTTC

clone size: -
J gene: TRBJ1-1
V gene: TRBV19
D gene: -
CDR3 protein: CASSIVPALNTEAFF
CDR3 DNA: TGTGCCAGTAGTATAGTACCAGCCCTGAACACTGAAGCTTTCTTT

clone size: -
J gene: TRBJ1-1
V gene: TRBV30
D gene: -
CDR3 protein: CAWTLNTEAFF
CDR3 DNA: TGTGCCTGGACACTGAACACTGAAGCTTTCTTT

clone size: -
J gene: TRBJ2-2
V gene: TRBV18
D gene: -
CDR3 protein: CASSPPSDTGELFF
CDR3 DNA: TGTGCCAGCTCACCACCGTCCGACACCGGGGAGCTGTTTTTT

clone size: -
J gene: TRBJ1-5
V gene: TRBV7-9
D gene: -
CDR3 protein: CASSLGSGASNQPQHF
CDR3 DNA: TGTGCCAGCAGCTTAGGTTCAGGCGCGAGCAATCAGCCCCAGCATTTT

clone size: -
J gene: TRBJ1-2
V gene: TRBV29-1
D gene: -
CDR3 protein: CSAGGGADYGYTF
CDR3 DNA: TGCAGCGCTGGTGGGGGGGCTGACTATGGCTACACCTTC

clone size: -
J gene: TRBJ1-2
V gene: TRBV4-1
D gene: -
CDR3 protein: CASSQQSFFGYTF
CDR3 DNA: TGCGCCAGCAGCCAGCAGTCTTTCTTTGGCTACACCTTC

clone size: -
J gene: TRBJ2-3
V gene: TRBV30
D gene: TRBD2
CDR3 protein: CAWRTSGADTQYF
CDR3 DNA: TGTGCCTGGAGGACTAGCGGGGCAGATACGCAGTATTTT

clone size: -
J gene: TRBJ2-3
V gene: TRBV29-1
D gene: -
CDR3 protein: CSVDLYGDTRYF
CDR3 DNA: TGCAGCGTTGATTTGTACGGAGATACGCGGTATTTT

clone size: -
J gene: TRBJ2-7
V gene: TRBV5-1
D gene: -
CDR3 protein: CASRGSTGTYEQYF
CDR3 DNA: TGCGCCAGCAGGGGGTCGACAGGAACCTACGAGCAGTACTTC

clone size: once
J gene: TRBJ1-1
V gene: TRBV30
D gene: -
CDR3 protein: CAWNRGYTEAFF
CDR3 DNA: TGTGCCTGGAATCGGGGGTACACTGAAGCTTTCTTT

clone size: -
J gene: TRBJ1-2
V gene: TRBV5-4
D gene: -
CDR3 protein: CASSPSNVVAREIGYTF
CDR3 DNA: TGTGCCAGCAGCCCTTCTAACGTCGTGGCCAGGGAGATTGGCTACACCTTC

clone size: -
J gene: TRBJ1-2
V gene: TRBV7-2
D gene: -
CDR3 protein: CASSLDRARDGYTF
CDR3 DNA: TGTGCCAGCAGCTTAGACAGGGCTAGAGATGGCTACACCTTC

clone size: -
J gene: TRBJ1-2
V gene: TRBV2
D gene: -
CDR3 protein: CASSPNRGLEGGYTF
CDR3 DNA: TGTGCCAGCAGCCCCAACCGGGGGTTGGAGGGTGGCTACACCTTC

clone size: few
J gene: TRBJ1-1
V gene: TRBV7-9
D gene: -
CDR3 protein: CANGGRPNTEAFF
CDR3 DNA: TGTGCCAATGGGGGGAGGCCGAACACTGAAGCTTTCTTT

clone size: -
J gene: TRBJ2-7
V gene: TRBV14
D gene: TRBD1
CDR3 protein: CASSRTWTGPYEQYF
CDR3 DNA: TGTGCCAGCAGCCGGACGTGGACAGGACCCTACGAGCAGTACTTC

clone size: -
J gene: TRBJ2-3
V gene: TRBV5-1
D gene: -
CDR3 protein: CASSWGGNTQYF
CDR3 DNA: TGCGCCAGCAGCTGGGGTGGCAATACGCAGTATTTT

clone size: once
J gene: TRBJ1-2
V gene: TRBV25-1
D gene: -
CDR3 protein: CASSEFTNYGYTF
CDR3 DNA: TGTGCCAGCAGTGAATTTACTAACTATGGCTACACCTTC

clone size: -
J gene: TRBJ2-7
V gene: TRBV29-1
D gene: TRBD1
CDR3 protein: CSVVRGQSYEQYF
CDR3 DNA: TGCAGCGTTGTGAGGGGACAGTCCTACGAGCAGTACTTC

clone size: -
J gene: TRBJ2-2
V gene: TRBV5-4
D gene: -
CDR3 protein: CASSSGKMGTGELFF
CDR3 DNA: TGTGCCAGCAGCTCAGGGAAAATGGGCACCGGGGAGCTGTTTTTT

clone size: -
J gene: TRBJ2-4
V gene: TRBV2
D gene: TRBD2
CDR3 protein: CASRPGLAVSRAKNIQYF
CDR3 DNA: TGTGCCAGCAGACCGGGACTAGCGGTGTCCCGAGCCAAAAACATTCAGTACTTC

clone size: -
J gene: TRBJ2-5
V gene: TRBV30
D gene: TRBD2
CDR3 protein: CAWRGLAGARETQYF
CDR3 DNA: TGTGCCTGGAGGGGACTAGCGGGAGCTAGGGAGACCCAGTACTTC